The text below deals with one T cell receptor beta chain. This specimen comes from a study of Ad26.COV2.S vaccination and SARS-CoV-2 variants. The CDR3 contains 13 residues. Germline V gives CDR1 MDHEN, CDR2 SYDVKM. Trimming removed 8 bases from V and 9 bases from J, with 20 bases in between. Repertoires were generated with immunoSEQ multiplex PCR, while TCRdb's copy carries only in-frame clones and drops some. The data hold 510,000 or so clones, with around 85% observed a single time. Treatment defined: over 15 received Ad26.COV2.S at low or high dose, single or two shots; about 5 received placebo; per-sample allocation not given. Specimens were obtained on day 63 following the first vaccine or placebo injection.

The specimen was peripheral blood, collected in a trial of Ad26.COV2.S vaccine versus placebo. The gene calls are TRBV28 and TRBJ2-7; possibly TRBD1 or TRBD2 for D (6 bases each). The TCR sequence derives from a person between 18 and 59 years old who received the Ad26.COV2.S COVID-19 vaccine or a placebo. This CDR3 reads CASDKGGQLAQYF. DNA for the CDR3: TGTGCCAGCGATAAGGGAGGACAGTTGGCGCAGTACTTC.